A single sample gave rise to the 9 T cell receptor beta chains below, sequenced in a study of beta chain features in type 1 diabetes (dated by TCRdb to about 2018). Results the study describes overall, beyond this receptor: Type 1 diabetes patients showed a moderate but significant shortening of TCRB CDR3 length in all four CD4+ subsets.

The library was made by the immunoSEQ multiplex PCR assay. The High Capacity cDNA Reverse Transcription Kit was used to reverse transcribe all of the isolated RNA, meaning that expressed TCRB transcripts were what got sequenced. TCRdb carries this immuneACCESS record with in-frame sequences only. Its versions omit some clonotypes, under half of them owing to an unresolved V gene in the studies checked, with the rest unexplained. Within this sample are under 130,000 clones, with roughly 28% of them counted one time only. Of the sample, around 0.5% falls within the top ten clones. The antigens these receptors bind are not known. The sequencing input was central memory CD4+ T cells from blood. The receptors were gathered from a woman aged 18-29 years with type 1 diabetes.

The chain employs TRBV5-1 and TRBJ2-5; TRBD2 aligns across 10 bases. This CDR3 comprises 14 residues. V trimming: 4 bases; J trimming: 3 bases; junction bases outside the gene matches: 3. The germline CDR1 and CDR2 sequences are SGHRS and YFSETQ. CDR3: CASSPGTSEETQYF. The CDR3 DNA reads as TGCGCCAGCAGCCCGGGGACTAGCGAAGAGACCCAGTACTTC.

The chain links TRBV7-9 to TRBJ2-5; 12 bases map to TRBD1. This CDR3 spans 16 amino acids. Unmatched junction bases numbered 9, after V lost 5 bases and J lost 5 bases. Per the germline V gene, CDR1 is SEHNR and CDR2 is FQNEAQ (reference sequence). CDR3 bases: TGTGCCAGCAGCACCGGGGACAGGGGGCATCGGGAGACCCAGTACTTC. It yields the protein CASSTGDRGHRETQYF.

CDR3 in amino acids: CASSVAGTSGGYEQYF. The CDR3 DNA follows: TGTGCCAGCAGCGTCGCCGGGACTAGCGGGGGGTACGAGCAGTACTTC. V usage is TRBV5-4 and J usage is TRBJ2-7; 15 bases fit TRBD2. Germline trimming cut 4 bases from V and 4 bases from J; bases unmatched to any gene: 6. The CDR3 totals 16 residues. Germline V gene sequence: CDR1 SGHNT, CDR2 YYREEE (reference sequence).

The chain is built from TRBV15 and TRBJ1-2; D remains ambiguous. Germline CDR1 and CDR2: LNHNV and YYDKDF (reference sequence). The V gene lost 0 bases and the J gene lost 0 bases, with 8 bases spanning the gap. This CDR3 is 15 amino acids long. CDR3 amino acids: CATSRDRSTNYGYTF. The CDR3 nucleotides read TGTGCCACCAGCAGAGACAGGTCTACTAACTATGGCTACACCTTC.

This clone was counted only a few times. The chain has TRBV23-1 and TRBJ2-5; D might be TRBD2 (6 bases). TRBV23-1 is annotated as an ORF whose role is uncertain. V was shortened by 2 bases and J by 2 bases, with 15 bases between the two germline ends. The CDR3 has 16 amino acids. The CDR3 sequence: CASSQTGTYPQETQYF. The CDR3 coding sequence is TGCGCCAGCAGTCAAACCGGGACTTACCCTCAAGAGACCCAGTACTTC.

The rearrangement uses TRBV18 and TRBJ2-5; 13 bases match TRBD2. Trimming removed 4 bases from V and 1 base from J; junction bases left unmatched: 9. CDR1 and CDR2 from the germline V gene are KGHSH and LQKENI. The length of the CDR3 is 18 residues. In DNA, the CDR3 is TGTGCCAGCTCACTCGGACTAGCGGGAGTAGGAGGCCAAGAGACCCAGTACTTC. This translates into CASSLGLAGVGGQETQYF.

The V gene is TRBV6-1, the J gene TRBJ2-3; 7 positions agree with TRBD2. V shed 4 bases, J shed 6 bases, and the junction held 10 bases outside the gene matches. This CDR3 contains 15 residues. The germline V gene encodes CDR1 MNHNS and CDR2 SASEGT. CDR3: CASSAVAGVRDTQYF. The CDR3 nucleotides read TGTGCCAGCAGTGCAGTCGCGGGAGTCAGGGATACGCAGTATTTT.

The sample holds a few counts of this clone. The CDR3 region has the DNA TGCGCCAGCAGCCAAGATGGCAGGGCGGGAGCAACTAATGAAAAACTGTTTTTT. It is translated as CASSQDGRAGATNEKLFF. The chain employs TRBV4-3 and TRBJ1-4; maybe TRBD1 (5 bases). The CDR3 has 18 residues. The germline V gene has CDR1 LGHNA and CDR2 YSLEER. Trimming shortened V by 0 bases and J by 0 bases, and 14 bases separated the two germline ends.

There are a few counts of this clone. This sequence joins TRBV5-6 and TRBJ1-4, with TRBD1 matching 12 bases. CDR1 SGHDT and CDR2 YYEEEE come from the germline V gene. This CDR3 region has 17 residues. V shed 2 bases, J shed 1 base, and the junction held 3 bases outside the gene matches. CDR3 region: CASSFGTGGVTNEKLFF. CDR3 coding DNA: TGTGCCAGCAGCTTTGGGACAGGGGGCGTAACTAATGAAAAACTGTTTTTT.